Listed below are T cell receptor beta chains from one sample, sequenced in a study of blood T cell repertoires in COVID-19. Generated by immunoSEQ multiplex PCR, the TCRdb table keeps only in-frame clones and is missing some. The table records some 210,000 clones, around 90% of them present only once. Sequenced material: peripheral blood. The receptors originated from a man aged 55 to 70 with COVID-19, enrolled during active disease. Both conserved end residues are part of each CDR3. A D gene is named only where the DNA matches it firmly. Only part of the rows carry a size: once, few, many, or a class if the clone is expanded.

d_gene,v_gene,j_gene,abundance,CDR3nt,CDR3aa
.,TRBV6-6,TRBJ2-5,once,TGTGCCAGCAGTGGGCAGGGCGTTGGAGAGACCCAGTACTTC,CASSGQGVGETQYF
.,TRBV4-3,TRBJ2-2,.,TGCGCCAGCAGCCAAGGTAGCGATTACACCGGGGAGCTGTTTTTT,CASSQGSDYTGELFF
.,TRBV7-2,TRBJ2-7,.,TGTGCCAGCAGCACTGATCGCGCCTACGAGCAGTACTTC,CASSTDRAYEQYF
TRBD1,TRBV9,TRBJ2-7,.,TGTGCCAGCAGCCCTCCCAGGGGACAGGGGACCTACGAGCAGTACTTC,CASSPPRGQGTYEQYF
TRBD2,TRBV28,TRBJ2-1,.,TGTGCCAGCAGCCCGGGACTAGCGGGAAACAATGAGCAGTTCTTC,CASSPGLAGNNEQFF
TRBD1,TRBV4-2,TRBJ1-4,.,TGTGCCAGCAGCCCCGGACAGGGCTCAAGTACTAATGAAAAACTGTTTTTT,CASSPGQGSSTNEKLFF
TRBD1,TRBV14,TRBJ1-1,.,TGTGCCAGCAGCTATACCCGGGACAGGGGGATGAACACTGAAGCTTTCTTT,CASSYTRDRGMNTEAFF
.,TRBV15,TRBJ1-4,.,TGTGCCACCAGCAGAGTTGCGGAAACTAGTGAAAAACTGTTTTTT,CATSRVAETSEKLFF
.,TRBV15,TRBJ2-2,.,TGTGCCACCAGCAGACCCCTGGGCAGGGAGGTGCTGTTTTTT,CATSRPLGREVLFF
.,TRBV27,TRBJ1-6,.,TGTGCCAGCAGTTTTACAGCAAACCCTTCACCCCTCCACTTT,CASSFTANPSPLHF
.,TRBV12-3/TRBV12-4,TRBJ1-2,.,TGTGCCAGCAGTTTGGACCGGACACTCACCTTC,CASSLDRTLTF
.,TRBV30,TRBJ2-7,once,TGTGCCTGGAGTGGCGGGTTCTACGAGCAGTACTTC,CAWSGGFYEQYF
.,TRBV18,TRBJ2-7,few,TGTGCCAGCTCACCAAGGGACAAGGGGACGGACGAGCAGTACTTC,CASSPRDKGTDEQYF
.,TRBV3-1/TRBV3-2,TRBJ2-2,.,TGTGCCAGCAGCCAAGGCGGGCCGAACACCGGGGAGCTGTTTTTT,CASSQGGPNTGELFF
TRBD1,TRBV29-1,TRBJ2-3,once,TGCAGCGTTGAAGCGCAGGGGGTAAGGACAGATACGCAGTATTTT,CSVEAQGVRTDTQYF
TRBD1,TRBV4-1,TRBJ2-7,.,TGCGCCAGCAGCCTGGACAGGGTTTTTTACGAGCAGTACTTC,CASSLDRVFYEQYF
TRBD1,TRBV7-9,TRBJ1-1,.,TGTGCCAGCAGTTTAAGGGACAGGGATACTGAAGCTTTCTTT,CASSLRDRDTEAFF
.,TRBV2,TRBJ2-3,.,TGTGCCAGCAGTTCCGCCCGGAGGATCGCAGATACGCAGTATTTT,CASSSARRIADTQYF
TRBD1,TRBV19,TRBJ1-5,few,TGTGCCAGTAGTACCCAGGACAGGGGATCCAATCAGCCCCAGCATTTT,CASSTQDRGSNQPQHF
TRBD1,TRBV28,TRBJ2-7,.,TGTGCCAGCAAGAGAAGACAGGGCCACGAGCAGTACTTC,CASKRRQGHEQYF
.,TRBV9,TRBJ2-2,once,TGTGCCAGCAGCGTAGTCTTGACCGGGGAGCTGTTTTTT,CASSVVLTGELFF
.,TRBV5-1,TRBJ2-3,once,TGCGCCAGCAGCAGGGACAAGAGCACAGATACGCAGTATTTT,CASSRDKSTDTQYF
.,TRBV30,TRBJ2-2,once,TGTGCCTGGAGTTGGACAGCCGGGGAGCTGTTTTTT,CAWSWTAGELFF
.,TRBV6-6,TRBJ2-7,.,TGTGCCACCCATCGTGGACACCTTTTCTACGAGCAGTACTTC,CATHRGHLFYEQYF
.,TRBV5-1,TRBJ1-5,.,TGCGCCAGCAGCTTGCCCTACGTCGACAGCAGCAATCAGCCCCAGCATTTT,CASSLPYVDSSNQPQHF
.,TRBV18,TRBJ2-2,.,TGTGCCAGCTCACCACAGAATAGGCTAAGGGGCACCGGGGAGCTGTTTTTT,CASSPQNRLRGTGELFF
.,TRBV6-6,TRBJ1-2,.,TGTGCCAGCACCGACTCCAGGACAGAGCCCTATGGCTACACCTTC,CASTDSRTEPYGYTF
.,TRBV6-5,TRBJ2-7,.,TGTGCCAGCACACCCCCTGCGGGTCCCTACGAGCAGTACTTC,CASTPPAGPYEQYF
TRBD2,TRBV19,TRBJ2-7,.,TGTGCCAGTAGTACCACCCTCTGGTCTAGCGGGAGACCATACGAGCAGTACTTC,CASSTTLWSSGRPYEQYF
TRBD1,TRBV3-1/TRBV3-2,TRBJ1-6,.,TGTGCCAGCAGCCTAGGGACAGAAAATTCACCCCTCCACTTT,CASSLGTENSPLHF
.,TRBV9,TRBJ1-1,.,TGTGCCAGCAGCGTAACGGGAACCATGAACACTGAAGCTTTCTTT,CASSVTGTMNTEAFF
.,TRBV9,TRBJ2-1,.,TGTGCCTCTAATGAGCAGTTCTTC,CASNEQFF
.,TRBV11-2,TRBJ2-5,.,TGTGCCAGCAGCTCTGGTAATGGCAGGGTGGTGAAAGAGACCCAGTACTTC,CASSSGNGRVVKETQYF
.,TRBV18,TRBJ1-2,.,TGTGCCAGCTCACCATGGGCAGAATATGGCTACACCTTC,CASSPWAEYGYTF
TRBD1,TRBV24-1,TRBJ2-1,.,TGTGCCACCAGTGCAGCCGGGACAGGCTTCAATGAGCAGTTCTTC,CATSAAGTGFNEQFF
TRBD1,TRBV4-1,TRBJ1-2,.,TGCGCCAGCAGCCAATCTTTCACAGCCGACAGGGGGCAAGGCTACACCTTC,CASSQSFTADRGQGYTF
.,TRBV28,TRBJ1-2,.,TGTGCCAGCAGCCCTACAGGGAGCGGTGGCTACACCTTC,CASSPTGSGGYTF
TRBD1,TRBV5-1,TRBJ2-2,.,TGCGCCAGCAGCTCGCAGGGACAGGGGTTCGCCGGGGAGCTGTTTTTT,CASSSQGQGFAGELFF
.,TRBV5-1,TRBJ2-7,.,TGCGCCAGCAGCTTGGCCACAGCTGCACACGAGCAGTACTTC,CASSLATAAHEQYF
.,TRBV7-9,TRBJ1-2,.,TGTGCCAGCAGGAAGGGGGTTGGCTACACCTTC,CASRKGVGYTF
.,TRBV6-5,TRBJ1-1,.,TGTGCCAGCAGGCCATCCGGGACTCAAGGTGGGGCTTTCTTT,CASRPSGTQGGAFF
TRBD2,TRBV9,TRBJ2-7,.,TGTGCCAGCAGCGTAGACGATAGCGGGGGGAGGTACGAGCAGTACTTC,CASSVDDSGGRYEQYF
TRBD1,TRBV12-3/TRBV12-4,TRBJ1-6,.,TGTGCCAGCATCCGACAGGGGAATTCACCCCTCCACTTT,CASIRQGNSPLHF
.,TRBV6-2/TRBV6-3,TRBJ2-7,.,TGTGCCAGCAGTTACGAGGGGGTCTACGAGCAGTACTTC,CASSYEGVYEQYF
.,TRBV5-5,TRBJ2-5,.,TGTGCCAGCAGCTTGGCCCTCCTCGGGGGGCTAAAGACCCAGTACTTC,CASSLALLGGLKTQYF
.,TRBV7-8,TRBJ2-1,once,TGTGCCAGCAGCTTCCCCGGGGGGCAAAATGAGCAGTTCTTC,CASSFPGGQNEQFF
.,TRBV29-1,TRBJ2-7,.,TGCAGCGCTAGGAGCTCCTACGAGCAGTACTTC,CSARSSYEQYF
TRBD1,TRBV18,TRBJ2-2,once,TGTGCCAGCTCACCACGGCAGGGGGCGAGCACCGGGGAGCTGTTTTTT,CASSPRQGASTGELFF
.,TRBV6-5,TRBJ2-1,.,TGTGCCAGCAGTTTTGACAGGAGATCCTACAATGAGCAGTTCTTC,CASSFDRRSYNEQFF
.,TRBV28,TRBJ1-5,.,TGTGCCAGCAGTTTACGACAGAACCTGGGGCCCCAGCATTTT,CASSLRQNLGPQHF
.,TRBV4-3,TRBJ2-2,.,TGCGCCAGCAGCCGCGGCGGTATCAACACCGGGGAGCTGTTTTTT,CASSRGGINTGELFF
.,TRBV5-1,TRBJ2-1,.,TGCGCCAGCAGCGCGGGACAGAGTTACAATGAGCAGTTCTTC,CASSAGQSYNEQFF
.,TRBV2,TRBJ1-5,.,TGTGCCAGCAGTGAATCCAGAAATCAGCCCCAGCATTTT,CASSESRNQPQHF
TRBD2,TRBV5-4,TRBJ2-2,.,TGTGCCAGCAGCTTGTTTCTAGCGGGGAACACCGGGGAGCTGTTTTTT,CASSLFLAGNTGELFF
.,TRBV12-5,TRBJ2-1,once,TGTGCTAGTGGTTTGTGGTTGGCTCTCGGGAATGAGCAGTTCTTC,CASGLWLALGNEQFF
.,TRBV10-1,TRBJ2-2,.,TGCGCCAGCAGTGAGTCGATTAGCCTACCGAACACCGGGGAGCTGTTTTTT,CASSESISLPNTGELFF
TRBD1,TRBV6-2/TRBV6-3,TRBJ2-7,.,TGTGCCAGCAGTCTAGGGGGCGTCGTCTACGAGCAGTACTTC,CASSLGGVVYEQYF
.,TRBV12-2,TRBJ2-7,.,TGTGCAAGTCGCTTAGGGGTCGGACAGAGGCCAAGGAAGGACTACGAGCAGTACTTC,CASRLGVGQRPRKDYEQYF
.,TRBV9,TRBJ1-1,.,TGTGCCAGCAGCGCAACTCCGACTCCCTCTGAAGCTTTCTTT,CASSATPTPSEAFF